The present T cell receptor (beta chain) was sequenced within a study of CXCR3-negative and CXCR3-positive naive CD8 T cells. In regard to this clonotype: Its specificity is not known.

5' RACE with UMI labels generated the TRB cDNA libraries. TCRdb reprocessed the 5' RACE reads and stores each CDR3 protein as one record, lacking DNA. The table lists 38,000 or so distinct CDR3 sequences. Study outcomes and limitations: Naive CXCR3-negative and CXCR3-positive cells had similar TRBV-TRBJ usage; memory differed. After cryopreservation, CXCR3 expression dropped partially; most assays used fresh PBMCs.

CDR3 length equals 15 residues. CDR1 is DFQATT, CDR2 SNEGSKA, per germline (reference sequence). What was sequenced was memory CD8+ T cells from blood. The rearrangement links TRBV20-1 to TRBJ1-1. The origin of this receptor is a human donor in good health. Some clones in this sample may be carry-over from other donors' samples. Here the CDR3 reads CSARDYRTGNTEAFF.